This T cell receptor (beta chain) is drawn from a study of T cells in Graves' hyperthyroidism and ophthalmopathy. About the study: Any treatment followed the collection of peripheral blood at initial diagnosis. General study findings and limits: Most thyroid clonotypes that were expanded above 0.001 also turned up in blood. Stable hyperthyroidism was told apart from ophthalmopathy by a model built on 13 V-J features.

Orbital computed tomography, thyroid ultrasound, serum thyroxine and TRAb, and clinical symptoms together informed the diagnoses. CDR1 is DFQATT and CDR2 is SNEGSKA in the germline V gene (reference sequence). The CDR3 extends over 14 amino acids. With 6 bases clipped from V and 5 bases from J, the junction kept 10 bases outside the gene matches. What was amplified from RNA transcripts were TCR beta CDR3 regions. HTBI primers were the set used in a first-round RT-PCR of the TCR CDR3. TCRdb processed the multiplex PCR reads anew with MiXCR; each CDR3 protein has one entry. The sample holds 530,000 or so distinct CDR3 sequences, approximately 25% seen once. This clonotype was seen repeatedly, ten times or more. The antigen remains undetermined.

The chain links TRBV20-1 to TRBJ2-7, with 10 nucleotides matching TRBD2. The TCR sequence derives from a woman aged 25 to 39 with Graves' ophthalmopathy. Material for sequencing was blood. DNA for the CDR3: TGCAGTGCGAGCACCCTAGCGGGGGTCGACGAGCAGTACTTC. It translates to CSASTLAGVDEQYF.